The 8 T cell receptor beta chains listed next were all sequenced from one sample in a study of blood T cell repertoires in COVID-19. The assay was immunoSEQ multiplex PCR, and TCRdb's table has in-frame clones only and misses some. The sample shows hundreds of thousands of clones, about 93% of them seen only once. Material for sequencing was peripheral blood. Source of these receptors: a man aged 55-75 years with COVID-19, enrolled during active disease.

J is TRBJ1-5 and V is TRBV7-3; D not certain. Trimming removed 2 bases from V and 9 bases from J, with 17 bases in between. The CDR3 length is 15 residues. Germline V CDR1 and CDR2: SGHTA, FQGTGA. CDR3 in amino acids: CASSLAGGEVGPQHF. CDR3 nucleotide sequence: TGTGCCAGCAGCTTAGCAGGAGGAGAGGTCGGGCCCCAGCATTTT.

The chain combines TRBV7-2 with TRBJ1-5, with 9 positions matching TRBD1. Germline trimming cut 1 base from V and 9 bases from J; bases unmatched to any gene: 4. This CDR3 has 14 residues. Germline assignment: CDR1 SGHTA and CDR2 FQGNSA. Written as DNA, the CDR3 is TGTGCCAGCAGCTTAGGACAGGGGGTCGGGCCCCAGCATTTT. It encodes CASSLGQGVGPQHF.

The chain joins TRBV5-1 to TRBJ2-1; no reliable D call. The CDR3 has 14 amino acids. Germline V CDR1 and CDR2: SGHRS, YFSETQ. Trimming left V 0 bases short and J 6 bases short, with 10 bases between. The CDR3 nucleotides read TGCGCCAGCAGCTTGGCCATTAGATCCAATGAGCAGTTCTTC. Amino acid sequence: CASSLAIRSNEQFF. Together with reference TRBV5-1 and TRBJ2-1, the CDR3 gives the full variable domain: KAGVTQTPRYLIKTRGQQVTLSCSPISGHRSVSWYQQTPGQGLQFLFEYFSETQRNKGNFPGRFSGRQFSNSRSEMNVSTLELGDSALYLCASSLAIRSNEQFFGPGTRLTVL.

V usage is TRBV9 and J usage is TRBJ2-1; D remains ambiguous. Germline values: CDR1 SGDLS, CDR2 YYNGEE. V gave up 4 bases and J gave up 0 bases, with 11 bases separating them. This CDR3 contains 15 residues. CDR3 DNA sequence: TGTGCCAGCAGCACCGCCCCGAGCTCCTACAATGAGCAGTTCTTC. Protein: CASSTAPSSYNEQFF. Full variable domain (missing parts from reference TRBV9 and TRBJ2-1): DSGVTQTPKHLITATGQRVTLRCSPRSGDLSVYWYQQSLDQGLQFLIQYYNGEERAKGNILERFSAQQFPDLHSELNLSSLELGDSALYFCASSTAPSSYNEQFFGPGTRLTVL.

The V and J genes are TRBV11-2 and TRBJ2-1; D is possibly TRBD1 (5 bases). CDR3 length: 16 residues. Germline V CDR1 and CDR2: SGHAT, FQNNGV. Trimming left V 0 bases short and J 8 bases short, with 17 bases between. In DNA, the CDR3 is TGTGCCAGCAGCTTAGATAAGTCAGGGAAATTCTATGAGCAGTTCTTC. Residues: CASSLDKSGKFYEQFF.

This rearrangement joins TRBV14 to TRBJ2-7; 8 bases align to TRBD1. This CDR3 has 15 residues. After removal of 5 bases from V and 0 bases from J, the junction contained 6 bases not matched to a gene. The germline V gene has CDR1 SGHDN and CDR2 FVKESK. In nucleotides, the CDR3 is TGTGCCAGCAGCATCGGACAGGGAGGCTCCTACGAGCAGTACTTC. This sequence encodes CASSIGQGGSYEQYF.

The chain is built from TRBV6-5 and TRBJ1-6, with D tentatively TRBD1 (6 bases). This CDR3 spans 15 amino acids. CDR1 and CDR2 from the germline V gene are MNHEY and SVGAGI. The V end lost 6 bases, the J end lost 10 bases, and 19 bases lay between the germline ends. CDR3 sequence reads: CASSPGSGVGSPLHF. CDR3 DNA sequence: TGTGCCAGCAGCCCCGGGTCAGGGGTAGGGTCACCCCTCCACTTT.

This chain connects TRBV30 to TRBJ1-4, with 8 bases lining up with TRBD1. This CDR3 is built from 14 residues. The V and J ends lost 1 base and 8 bases, in that order; junction bases with no gene match: 6. CDR1 GTSNPN and CDR2 SVGIG come from the germline V gene (reference sequence). The CDR3 reads CAWSGGTGLEKLFF. The CDR3 DNA sequence: TGTGCCTGGAGTGGAGGGACAGGTTTAGAAAAACTGTTTTTT.